Shown below are 10 T cell receptor beta chains from a single sample sequenced in a study of shared clonotypes between healthy human individuals. Repertoires were generated with immunoSEQ multiplex PCR, while TCRdb's copy carries only in-frame clones and drops some. The repertoire holds hundreds of thousands of clones, with 72% as singletons. Source material: memory CD4+ T cells sorted from blood. The subset here: CD45RA-negative fraction. The receptor set was obtained from a woman aged 25 to 45 in good health.

This chain links TRBV2 with TRBJ1-3; D is perhaps TRBD1 (5 bases). This CDR3 contains 15 residues. Between the trimmed V and J ends, which lost 5 bases and 0 bases, there was a span of 11 bases. Per germline, CDR1 SNHLY and CDR2 FYNNEI. This CDR3 reads CASSSQGLSGNTIYF. Here the CDR3 DNA reads TGTGCCAGCAGTTCGCAGGGACTCTCTGGAAACACCATATATTTT.

The chain combines TRBV7-9 with TRBJ2-7, with D perhaps matching TRBD2 (6 bases). Germline CDR1 SEHNR, CDR2 FQNEAQ (reference sequence). This CDR3 contains 13 residues. The V gene lost 8 bases and the J gene lost 3 bases, with 14 bases spanning the gap. CDR3 nucleotide sequence: TGTGCCAGCGGGGAGGAAATTGTCTACGAGCAGTACTTC. Translating gives CASGEEIVYEQYF. The full variable domain, completed using reference TRBV7-9 and TRBJ2-7, is DTGVSQNPRHKITKRGQNVTFRCDPISEHNRLYWYRQTLGQGPEFLTYFQNEAQLEKSRLLSDRFSAERPKGSFSTLEIQRTEQGDSAMYLCASGEEIVYEQYFGPGTRLTVT.

The V and J genes are TRBV9 and TRBJ1-1, with D uncertain. Germline loops: CDR1 SGDLS, CDR2 YYNGEE. Trimming removed 4 bases at V and 2 bases at J, with 12 bases between. This CDR3 spans 14 amino acids. CDR3 sequence (DNA): TGTGCCAGCAGCAGAGGACCGATCAACACTGAAGCTTTCTTT. Amino acids: CASSRGPINTEAFF.

This clone occurred a few times. V usage is TRBV4-2 and J usage is TRBJ2-1, with TRBD2 matching over 12 bases. CDR3 length: 16 residues. V lost 1 base, J lost 8 bases, and 6 bases stayed unmatched. The germline CDR1 and CDR2 sequences are LGHNA and YNFKEQ. CDR3: CASSQALAGGRDEQFF. DNA for the CDR3: TGTGCCAGCAGCCAAGCTCTAGCGGGAGGGCGGGATGAGCAGTTCTTC.

The DNA for the CDR3 is TGTGCCAGTAGGATGTCCGGCCCTGAGCAGTTCTTC. Translating it yields CASRMSGPEQFF. The V call is TRBV19, the J call TRBJ2-1; the D is unclear. This CDR3 region has 12 residues. In germline, CDR1 is LNHDA, CDR2 SQIVND (reference sequence). Deletions cut 6 bases from V and 9 bases from J, with 12 bases between.

The chain joins TRBV2 to TRBJ1-1, with 11 bases fitting TRBD1. The CDR3 is 18 amino acids. The V and J ends lost 7 bases and 6 bases, in that order; junction bases with no gene match: 19. Germline V gene lookup returns CDR1 SNHLY and CDR2 FYNNEI. DNA of the CDR3: TGTGCCAGCATAAAAAGGGCCGGGAGGACAGGGGGCGGTTCTGAAGCTTTCTTT. Its protein is CASIKRAGRTGGGSEAFF.

With respect to this clone: This clone may be a read error of a much larger clone one base away. This sample includes further DNA sequences coding for the same CDR3. The chain recombines TRBV9 with TRBJ1-1, with 7 bases matching TRBD1. CDR3 length equals 13 residues. V lost 3 bases to trimming and J lost 2 bases; unmatched junction nucleotides: 1. Germline CDR1 SGDLS, CDR2 YYNGEE. The CDR3 loop is CASSGQGNTEAFF. Here the CDR3 DNA reads TGTGCCAGCAGCGGACAGGGTAACACTGAAGCTTTCTTT.

This clone has more than one count but fewer than ten. Other DNA variants within this sample encode the same CDR3. The chain uses TRBV28 and TRBJ2-7; D is unclear. Germline CDR1 reads MDHEN; CDR2 reads SYDVKM. The CDR3 contains 14 residues. Trimming cost V 3 bases and J 2 bases, with 11 bases left between them. Here the CDR3 DNA reads TGTGCCAGCAGTTTTAACGTACCCCCCTACGAGCAGTACTTC. This encodes CASSFNVPPYEQYF.

The CDR3 loop is CASSLGQGPWAQHF. The CDR3 DNA reads as TGTGCCAGCAGTTTGGGACAGGGGCCATGGGCCCAGCATTTT. This chain links TRBV27 with TRBJ1-5, with 10 nucleotides matching TRBD1. There are 14 residues in the CDR3. J lost 11 bases, V lost 3 bases, and 7 bases had no gene match. CDR1 and CDR2 from the germline V gene are MNHEY and SMNVEV (reference sequence).

The chain has TRBV5-3 and TRBJ2-1, with 8 bases fitting TRBD1. TRBV5-3 is an ORF for which the function is uncertain. The CDR3 length is 13 residues. V lost 9 bases to trimming and J lost 3 bases; unmatched junction nucleotides: 5. The chain's CDR3 is CATIGQGYNEQFF. The DNA of the CDR3 is TGTGCCACAATCGGACAGGGCTACAATGAGCAGTTCTTC.